This T cell receptor (beta chain) was captured by sequencing in a study of blood T cell repertoires in COVID-19. Turning to the study itself: T cells, B-cell-depleted T cells, or PBMCs provided the cDNA or gDNA that served as material.

This CDR3 contains 18 residues. Germline assignment: CDR1 SGHRS and CDR2 YFSETQ. Trimming cost V 0 bases and J 2 bases; bases outside gene matches: 14. The assay was immunoSEQ multiplex PCR, and TCRdb's table has in-frame clones only and misses some. The sample shows 150,000 to 200,000 clones, around 89% of them seen only once. Sample: peripheral blood. This sequence joins TRBV5-1 and TRBJ2-7; 7 nucleotides match TRBD2. The receptor was derived from a man between 18 and 35 years old who had recovered from COVID-19. CDR3 residues: CASSLAGTTASGAYEQYF. CDR3 nucleotides: TGCGCCAGCAGCTTGGCCGGTACGACTGCCAGCGGGGCCTACGAGCAGTACTTC.